One T cell receptor (beta chain) is described in this entry. The CDR3 totals 14 residues. CDR1 and CDR2 from the germline V gene are MNHEY and SVGAGI. J was trimmed by 5 bases and V by 7 bases; bases with no gene match: 7. This specimen belongs to a study of blood T cell repertoires in COVID-19. Looking at the study overall: Italy, Spain and the United States were the sources of the convalescent and acute COVID-19 samples.

TCRdb's table, derived via immunoSEQ multiplex PCR, lists solely in-frame clones and lacks some. The repertoire holds tens of thousands of clones, with 80% to 90% as singletons. The chain couples TRBV6-5 to TRBJ2-1, with 8 positions matching TRBD2. Material for sequencing was peripheral blood. The source of this sequence is an elderly woman with acute or convalescent COVID-19. CDR3 sequence reads: CASTPPGGHNEQFF. The CDR3 DNA is TGTGCCAGCACACCCCCGGGAGGGCACAATGAGCAGTTCTTC.